This T cell receptor (beta chain) is from a study of T cell repertoires in ileal Crohn's disease. Overall study context: Median disease duration was around eight years; approximately 32% smoked at surgery.

As for this clone: Its antigen remains unknown.

Around 0.45 micrograms of biopsy DNA per sample underwent TCRB immunosequencing. The method was immunoSEQ multiplex PCR; TCRdb's version includes in-frame clones alone and lacks a portion of them. This table has about 9,600 clones, 76% appearing once. Adults with ileal or ileocolonic Crohn's disease and an indication for resection were eligible. Study-wide results and caveats: Clonal expansions were more frequent in active smokers than non-smokers at surgery.

The V gene's germline CDR1 is SGHTA and CDR2 FQGTGA. The V end was cut by 1 base, the J end by 1 base, with 7 bases between. The CDR3 has 14 amino acids. The receptor comes from an adult with Crohn's disease. Material for sequencing was ileal tissue. The chain carries TRBV7-3 and TRBJ1-1, with D perhaps TRBD1 (5 bases). CDR3 protein: CASSLRGRNTEAFF. The CDR3 DNA follows: TGTGCCAGCAGCTTAAGGGGCAGGAACACTGAAGCTTTCTTT.